This T cell receptor beta chain was identified in a study of monozygotic twins with inflammatory bowel disease. UMIs that included a 6-nucleotide sample barcode were added by template switching, which took place during cDNA synthesis. The study subjected TCRalpha and TCRbeta cDNA to two nested PCRs of 16 and 9 cycles. TCRdb reprocessed the 5' RACE reads, with one entry per CDR3 protein and no DNA. The ten most abundant clones cover 2% to 3% of a sample with some 440,000 distinct CDR3 sequences. The CDR3 has 16 residues. The germline V gene encodes CDR1 SGHDT and CDR2 YYEEEE. The sample taken for sequencing was blood. V gene TRBV5-6 combines with J gene TRBJ2-2; the D call from TCRdb, TRBD2, cannot be confirmed without DNA. The source of this sequence is a human donor with ulcerative colitis or Crohn's disease, or a healthy co-twin of an affected twin (not recorded which). CDR3 amino acids: CASFSPGTSATGELFF.